This TCR beta chain was found in a study of shared clonotypes between healthy human individuals. The deep-level immunoSEQ assay was used. Only in-frame clones appear in the TCRdb table, and some are missing; sequencing was by immunoSEQ multiplex PCR. Of almost 700,000 clones in the sample, around 90% were seen once. This CDR3 comprises 17 residues. With 1 base clipped from V and 2 bases from J, the junction kept 11 bases outside the gene matches. CDR1 and CDR2 from the germline V gene are MDHEN and SYDVKM. CD45RO negativity and positive selection for CCR7 defined naive CD8 cells, a population that excluded terminally differentiated effector memory CD45RA+ cells. Points from the study as a whole: Between several donors, naive CD4 clonotypes were shared at a level of about 5.3%. Inspection by rarefaction showed sorted-subset sequencing to be incomplete despite large depth.

Worth noting for this clone: Antigen specificity is unknown.

V is TRBV28 and J is TRBJ2-7, with 7 bases identical to TRBD2. Sequenced material: naive CD8+ T cells sorted from blood. The sequence was obtained from a man aged 25 to 40 in good health. Written as DNA, the CDR3 is TGTGCCAGCAGTTTATTGGCCCCGGCGGGAGAAACCTACGAGCAGTACTTC. Encoded protein: CASSLLAPAGETYEQYF.